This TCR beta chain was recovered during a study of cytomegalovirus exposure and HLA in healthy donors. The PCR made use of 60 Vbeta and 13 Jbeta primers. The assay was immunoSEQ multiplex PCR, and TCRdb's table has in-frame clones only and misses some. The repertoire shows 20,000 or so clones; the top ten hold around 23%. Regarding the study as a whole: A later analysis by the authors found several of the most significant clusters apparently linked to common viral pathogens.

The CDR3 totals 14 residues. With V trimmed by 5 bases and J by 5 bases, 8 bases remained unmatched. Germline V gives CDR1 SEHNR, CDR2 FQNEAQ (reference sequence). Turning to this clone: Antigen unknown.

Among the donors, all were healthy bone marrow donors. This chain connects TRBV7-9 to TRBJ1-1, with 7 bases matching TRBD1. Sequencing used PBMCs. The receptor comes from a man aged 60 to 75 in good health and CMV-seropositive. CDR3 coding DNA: TGTGCCAGCAGCCCCCAGGGACAGAGGACTGAAGCTTTCTTT. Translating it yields CASSPQGQRTEAFF. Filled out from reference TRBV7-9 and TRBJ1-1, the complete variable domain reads DTGVSQNPRHKITKRGQNVTFRCDPISEHNRLYWYRQTLGQGPEFLTYFQNEAQLEKSRLLSDRFSAERPKGSFSTLEIQRTEQGDSAMYLCASSPQGQRTEAFFGQGTRLTVV.